These 9 T cell receptor beta chains originate from one sample sequenced in a study of shared clonotypes between healthy human individuals. Clones were sequenced by immunoSEQ multiplex PCR, and TCRdb holds only the in-frame ones, with some missing. The table lists 70,000 to 95,000 clones, 62% of them singletons. The material sequenced was memory CD8+ T cells sorted from blood. Subset of the sample: CD45RO+ cells pooled with CCR7-negative TemRA cells. These receptors came from a man aged 25-45 years in good health.

The rearrangement uses TRBV29-1 and TRBJ2-1; no definite D call. V lost 3 bases and J 9 bases, leaving 9 bases between the germline ends. Germline V gene sequence: CDR1 SQVTM, CDR2 ANQGSEA. The CDR3 runs 11 residues. CDR3 nucleotide sequence: TGCAGCGTTGACTGGGTTGGTGAGCAGTTCTTC. Encoded protein: CSVDWVGEQFF.

The chain carries TRBV10-2 and TRBJ2-2, with 11 bases aligning to TRBD2. The CDR3 consists of 17 residues. Germline CDR1 WSHSY, CDR2 SAAADI. The trim removed 10 bases at V and 0 bases at J, leaving 10 bases unmatched. As DNA, the CDR3 is TGCGCCACCTCTAGCGGGGGGTCGGCCCCGAACACCGGGGAGCTGTTTTTT. It codes for CATSSGGSAPNTGELFF.

Only a few counts were recorded for this clone. The CDR3 loop is CASNSYGYTF. CDR3 nucleotides: TGCGCCAGCAATAGCTATGGCTACACCTTC. The rearrangement links TRBV10-2 to TRBJ1-2; D is undetermined. Trimming took 7 bases from V and 4 from J, leaving 4 bases between them. Germline CDR1 WSHSY, CDR2 SAAADI. This CDR3 has 10 amino acids.

The chain links TRBV30 to TRBJ2-5, with 8 bases that match TRBD1. Unmatched junction bases numbered 4, after V lost 3 bases and J lost 7 bases. Germline V gives CDR1 GTSNPN, CDR2 SVGIG (reference sequence). CDR3 length equals 12 residues. CDR3 nucleotides: TGTGCCTGGAGCCAGGGGGCATGGACCCAGTACTTC. Protein product: CAWSQGAWTQYF. Full variable domain (missing parts from reference TRBV30 and TRBJ2-5): SQTIHQWPATLVQPVGSPLSLECTVEGTSNPNLYWYRQAAGRGLQLLFYSVGIGQISSEVPQNLSASRPQDRQFILSSKKLLLSDSGFYLCAWSQGAWTQYFGPGTRLLVL.

This clone was recorded a few times. The chain joins TRBV2 to TRBJ1-2, with 8 bases identical to TRBD1. CDR3 length: 13 amino acids. Looked up from germline, CDR1 is SNHLY and CDR2 is FYNNEI. Trimming at V came to 4 bases and at J to 4 bases, leaving 2 bases not matched to a gene. The CDR3 here is CASSGTGSYGYTF. The CDR3 bases are TGTGCCAGCAGTGGGACAGGGAGCTATGGCTACACCTTC.

The rearrangement uses TRBV4-1 and TRBJ1-1; D ambiguous. The ends were cut back, 1 base at V and 0 bases at J, with 6 bases in the middle. Germline lookup yields CDR1 MGHRA and CDR2 YSYEKL. The CDR3 loop spans 14 amino acids. The CDR3 DNA sequence: TGCGCCAGCAGCCAAGTCGGAATGAACACTGAAGCTTTCTTT. This gives the protein CASSQVGMNTEAFF.

The chain links TRBV27 to TRBJ1-1; 11 positions match TRBD1. There are 18 residues in the CDR3. The germline V gene encodes CDR1 MNHEY and CDR2 SMNVEV (reference sequence). After removal of 6 bases from V and 3 bases from J, the junction contained 15 bases not matched to a gene. As DNA, the CDR3 is TGTGCCAGCAGACTTATTGGACAGGGGGCGCTTATGGACACTGAAGCTTTCTTT. It specifies CASRLIGQGALMDTEAFF.

The chain joins TRBV28 to TRBJ1-4, with 8 bases identical to TRBD1. Trimming removed 6 bases from V and 7 bases from J; junction bases left unmatched: 10. This CDR3 contains 15 residues. In germline, CDR1 is MDHEN, CDR2 SYDVKM. CDR3 loop: CASSIRTGRGEKLFF. CDR3 DNA sequence: TGTGCCAGCAGCATAAGGACAGGGCGGGGTGAAAAACTGTTTTTT.

The chain carries TRBV7-6 and TRBJ2-2, with D unresolved. Germline V gene lookup returns CDR1 SGHVS and CDR2 FNYEAQ. V dropped 1 base and J dropped 5 bases, with 8 bases sitting between them. The CDR3 loop spans 14 amino acids. DNA for the CDR3: TGTGCCAGCAGCTTAGAACGCCGAACCGGGGAGCTGTTTTTT. The encoded protein is CASSLERRTGELFF.